This passage covers 5 T cell receptor beta chains from one sample sequenced in a study of CXCR3-negative and CXCR3-positive naive CD8 T cells. The study's findings and limits: TRB CDR3s of CXCR3-positive naive cells were more hydrophobic than those of CXCR3-negative naive cells.

Which antigens these TCRs recognize remains unknown. It was by 5' RACE with UMI labels that the TRB cDNA libraries were prepared. TCRdb reprocessed the 5' RACE reads, keeping one entry per CDR3 protein, no DNA. Across some 120,000 distinct CDR3 sequences, the top ten clones capture 0.5% to 0.6% of the sample. The sequencing sample was made of naive CXCR3+ CD8+ T cells from blood. The subset here: CD45RO-CCR7+CD27+CD95- naive CD8+ T cells expressing CXCR3 (TNR3+). These receptors were collected from a human donor in good health. Some clones in this sample may be carry-over from other donors' samples.

The V and J genes are TRBV6-2 or TRBV6-3 and TRBJ2-7; TCRdb designates TRBD1, a call that cannot be tested without DNA. The CDR3 is 16 amino acids. CDR1 and CDR2 from the germline V gene are MNHEY and SVGEGT. CDR3 in amino acids: CASSSPDRTLFDEQYF.

The chain carries TRBV20-1 and TRBJ2-7; TCRdb picks TRBD2, but there is no DNA to check that call. There are 13 residues in the CDR3. Germline V gene sequence: CDR1 DFQATT, CDR2 SNEGSKA (reference sequence). The CDR3 region is CSAREEGTYEQYF.

The chain employs TRBV20-1 and TRBJ2-7; TCRdb names TRBD1, which stays unverified in the absence of DNA. The CDR3 consists of 14 residues. Germline lookup yields CDR1 DFQATT and CDR2 SNEGSKA (reference sequence). CDR3 in amino acids: CSASVPHGFYEQYF.

J is TRBJ2-1 and V is TRBV7-9; TCRdb designates TRBD2, a call that cannot be tested without DNA. Germline lookup yields CDR1 SEHNR and CDR2 FQNEAQ (reference sequence). This CDR3 comprises 16 residues. The CDR3 region is CASSLLGGPGGNEQFF.

The chain's CDR3 is CASSFEGGPYEQYF. V and J are TRBV7-2 and TRBJ2-7. Germline loops: CDR1 SGHTA, CDR2 FQGNSA. The CDR3 loop spans 14 amino acids.